This T cell receptor beta chain was captured in a study of blood T cells in healthy people across ages. Through a sample-barcoded 5' primer and a J-beta primer mix, a second PCR was run for roughly 7 to 11 cycles. TCRdb used MiXCR to reprocess the 5' RACE reads, holding one entry per CDR3 protein. The sample records roughly 1.7 million distinct CDR3 sequences, roughly 32% being singletons. This clonotype occurred a few times. The receptor was derived from a young woman in good health. The sequencing sample was made of blood.

CDR3 region: CSATRTGAGSAFF. The CDR3 bases are TGCAGTGCTACAAGGACAGGGGCGGGATCAGCTTTCTTT. The chain uses TRBV20-1 and TRBJ1-1; 9 nucleotides align to TRBD1. The CDR3 totals 13 residues. CDR1 and CDR2 from the germline V gene are DFQATT and SNEGSKA (reference sequence). With 4 bases clipped from V and 10 bases from J, the junction kept 10 bases outside the gene matches.